Sequencing of this T cell receptor beta chain was carried out in a study of blood T cell repertoires in COVID-19. At the level of the study: Researchers got acute and convalescent COVID-19 samples from the United States, Italy and Spain. The cDNA or gDNA used as material had been derived from T cells, B-cell-depleted T cells, or PBMCs.

The CDR3 length is 16 residues. V was pared by 5 bases and J by 8 bases, with 24 bases between. Germline values: CDR1 SGHVS, CDR2 FQNEAQ. Original methodology: Amplifying reference gene primers gave estimates of nucleated cell counts. TCRdb's copy holds only in-frame clones and misses some; the assay was immunoSEQ multiplex PCR. V, J and clone size derive from that table, while D and trimming were established from the DNA sequence. Of 85,000 or so clones listed, more than 80% were seen once; the top ten hold 27%. The chain carries TRBV7-8 and TRBJ1-1; D is perhaps TRBD1 (6 bases). The source is a man aged 50-59 years with active or convalescent COVID-19. Sequenced: peripheral blood. DNA for the CDR3: TGTGCCAGCAGCAGAACAGGGTTTCGGAGTAAGGGGGAAGCTTTCTTT. Protein: CASSRTGFRSKGEAFF.